This T cell receptor beta chain was identified during a study of blood T cell repertoires in COVID-19. Only in-frame clones appear in the TCRdb table, and some are missing; sequencing was by immunoSEQ multiplex PCR. The sample lists about 250,000 clones, 80% to 85% seen once, with approximately 5% in the top ten. V was pared by 3 bases and J by 2 bases, with 15 bases between. Germline loops: CDR1 LNHDA, CDR2 SQIVND (reference sequence). This CDR3 contains 16 residues. Participant age was about 18 to 89 years, and participants resided in 25 or so US areas. This sequence originates from a man between 35 and 55 years old who had been exposed to COVID-19. The genes are TRBV19 and TRBJ2-3; TRBD2 might be the D (5 bases). The sequenced sample was PBMCs or T cells enriched from blood (not recorded which). CDR3 sequence reads: CASSIVGKGSTDTQYF. Written as DNA, the CDR3 is TGTGCCAGTAGTATCGTCGGGAAAGGGTCCACAGATACGCAGTATTTT.